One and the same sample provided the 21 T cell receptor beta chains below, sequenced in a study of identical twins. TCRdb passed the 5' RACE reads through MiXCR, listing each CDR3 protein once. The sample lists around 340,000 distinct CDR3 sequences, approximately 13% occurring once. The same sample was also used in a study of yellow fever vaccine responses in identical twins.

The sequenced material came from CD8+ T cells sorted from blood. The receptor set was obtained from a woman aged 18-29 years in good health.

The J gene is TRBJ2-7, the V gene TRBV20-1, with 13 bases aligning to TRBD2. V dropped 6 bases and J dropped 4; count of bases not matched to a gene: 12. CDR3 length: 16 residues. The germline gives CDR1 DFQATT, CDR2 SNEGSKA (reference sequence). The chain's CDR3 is CSASTLAGGPIYEQYF. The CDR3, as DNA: TGCAGTGCCTCGACACTAGCGGGAGGGCCAATTTACGAGCAGTACTTC.

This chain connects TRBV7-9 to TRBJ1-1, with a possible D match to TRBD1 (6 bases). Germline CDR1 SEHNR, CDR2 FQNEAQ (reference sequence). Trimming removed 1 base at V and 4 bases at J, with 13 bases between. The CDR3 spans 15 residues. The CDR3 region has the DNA TGTGCCAGCAGCTTAGGGGGGTCAGGGGTCACTGAAGCTTTCTTT. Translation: CASSLGGSGVTEAFF. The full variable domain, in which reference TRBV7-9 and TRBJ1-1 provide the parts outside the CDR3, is DTGVSQNPRHKITKRGQNVTFRCDPISEHNRLYWYRQTLGQGPEFLTYFQNEAQLEKSRLLSDRFSAERPKGSFSTLEIQRTEQGDSAMYLCASSLGGSGVTEAFFGQGTRLTVV.

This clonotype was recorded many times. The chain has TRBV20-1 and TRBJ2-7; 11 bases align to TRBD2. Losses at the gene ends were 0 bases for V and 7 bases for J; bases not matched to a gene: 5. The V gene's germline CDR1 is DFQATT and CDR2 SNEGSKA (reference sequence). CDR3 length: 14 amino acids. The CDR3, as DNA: TGCAGTGCTAGAGAACTAGCGGGAGTTTCGGAGCAGTACTTC. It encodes CSARELAGVSEQYF.

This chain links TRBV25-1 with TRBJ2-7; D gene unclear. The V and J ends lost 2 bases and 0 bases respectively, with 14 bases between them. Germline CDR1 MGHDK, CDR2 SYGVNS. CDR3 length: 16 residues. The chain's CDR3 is CASSEPGAGSSYEQYF. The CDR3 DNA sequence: TGTGCCAGCAGTGAACCCGGAGCAGGAAGCTCCTACGAGCAGTACTTC.

The CDR3 loop is CATSDWVVGSGKETQYF. Written as DNA, the CDR3 is TGTGCCACCAGTGATTGGGTGGTGGGTAGCGGGAAAGAGACCCAGTACTTC. The chain has TRBV24-1 and TRBJ2-5, with TRBD2 matching 8 bases. Germline CDR1 reads KGHDR; CDR2 reads SFDVKD. V lost 2 bases and J lost 3; bases outside the gene matches: 10. CDR3 size: 17 residues.

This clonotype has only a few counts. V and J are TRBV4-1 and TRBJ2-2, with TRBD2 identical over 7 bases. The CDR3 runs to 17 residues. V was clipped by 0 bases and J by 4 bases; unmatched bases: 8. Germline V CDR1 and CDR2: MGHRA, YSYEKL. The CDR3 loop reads CASSQEHLKRGTGELFF. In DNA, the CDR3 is TGCGCCAGCAGCCAAGAACACCTTAAGCGGGGCACCGGGGAGCTGTTTTTT.

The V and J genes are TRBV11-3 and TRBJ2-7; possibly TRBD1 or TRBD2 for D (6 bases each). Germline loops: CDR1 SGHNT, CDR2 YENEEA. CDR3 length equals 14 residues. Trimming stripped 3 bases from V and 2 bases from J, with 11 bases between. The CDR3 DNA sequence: TGTGCCAGCAGCTTGTGGGGGGCCCCCTACGAGCAGTACGTC. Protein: CASSLWGAPYEQYV.

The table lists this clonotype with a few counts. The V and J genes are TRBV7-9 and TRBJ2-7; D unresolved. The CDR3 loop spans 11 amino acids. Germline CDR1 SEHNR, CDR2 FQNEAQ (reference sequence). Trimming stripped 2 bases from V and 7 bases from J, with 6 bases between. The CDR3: CASSLSLEQYF. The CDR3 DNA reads TGTGCCAGCAGCTTATCTCTGGAGCAGTACTTC.

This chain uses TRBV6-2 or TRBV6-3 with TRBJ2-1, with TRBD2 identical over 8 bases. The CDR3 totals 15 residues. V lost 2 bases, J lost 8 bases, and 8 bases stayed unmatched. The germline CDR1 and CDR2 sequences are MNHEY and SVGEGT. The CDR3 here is CASSYEGLVFDEQFF. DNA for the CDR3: TGTGCCAGCAGTTACGAGGGACTAGTTTTCGATGAGCAGTTCTTC.

The CDR3 protein is CASSLIEASSYEQYF. CDR3 nucleotide sequence: TGCGCCAGCAGCTTGATAGAGGCAAGCTCCTACGAGCAGTACTTC. The gene calls are TRBV5-1 and TRBJ2-7; D is unresolved. The CDR3 runs 15 residues. Germline V gives CDR1 SGHRS, CDR2 YFSETQ. V lost 1 base, J lost 0 bases, and 11 bases lay in between.

CDR3: CASSEGAGDSYEQYF. The CDR3 nucleotides read TGTGCCAGCAGTGAAGGTGCGGGAGACTCCTACGAGCAGTACTTC. The chain couples TRBV6-1 to TRBJ2-7; TRBD2 agrees at 7 bases. V dropped 1 base and J dropped 0; count of bases not matched to a gene: 3. The CDR3 has 15 residues. Germline-derived CDR1 and CDR2 are MNHNS and SASEGT.

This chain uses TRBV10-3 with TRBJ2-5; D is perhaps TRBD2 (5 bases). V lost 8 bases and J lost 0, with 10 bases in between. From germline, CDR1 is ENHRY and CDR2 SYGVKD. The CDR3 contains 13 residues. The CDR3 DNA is TGTGCCATCGGACTCTTGTACCAAGAGACCCAGTACTTC. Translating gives CAIGLLYQETQYF.

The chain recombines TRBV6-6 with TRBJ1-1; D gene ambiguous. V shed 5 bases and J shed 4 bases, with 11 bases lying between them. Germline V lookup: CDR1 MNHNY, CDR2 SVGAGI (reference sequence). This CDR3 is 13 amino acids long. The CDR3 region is CASSLHGVTEAFF. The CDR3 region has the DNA TGTGCCAGCAGTCTCCATGGGGTCACTGAAGCTTTCTTT.

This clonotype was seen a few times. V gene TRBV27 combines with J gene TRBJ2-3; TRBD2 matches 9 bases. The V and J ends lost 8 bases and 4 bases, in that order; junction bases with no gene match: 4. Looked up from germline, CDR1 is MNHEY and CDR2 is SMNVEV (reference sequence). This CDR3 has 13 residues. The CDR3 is CASAGGAADTQYF. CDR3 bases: TGTGCCAGCGCGGGGGGGGCAGCAGATACGCAGTATTTT.

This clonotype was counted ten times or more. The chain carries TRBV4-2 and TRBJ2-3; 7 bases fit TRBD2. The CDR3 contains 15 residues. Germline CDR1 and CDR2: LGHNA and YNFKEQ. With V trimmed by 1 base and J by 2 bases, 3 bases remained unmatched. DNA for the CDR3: TGTGCCAGCAGCCAAGCTAGCGGAGACACAGATACGCAGTATTTT. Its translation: CASSQASGDTDTQYF.

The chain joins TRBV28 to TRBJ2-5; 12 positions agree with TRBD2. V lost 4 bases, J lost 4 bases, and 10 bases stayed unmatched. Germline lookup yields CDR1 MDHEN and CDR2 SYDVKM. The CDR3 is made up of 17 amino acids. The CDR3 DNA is TGTGCCAGCAGTTCGACTAGCGGGGGCAACCCGGGAGAGACCCAGTACTTC. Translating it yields CASSSTSGGNPGETQYF.

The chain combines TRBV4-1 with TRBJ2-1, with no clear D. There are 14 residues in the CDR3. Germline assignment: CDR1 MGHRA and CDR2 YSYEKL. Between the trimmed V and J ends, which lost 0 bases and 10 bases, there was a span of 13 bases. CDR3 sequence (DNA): TGCGCCAGCAGCCAAGAGTTGTCCGGGTACGAGCAGTTCTTC. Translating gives CASSQELSGYEQFF.

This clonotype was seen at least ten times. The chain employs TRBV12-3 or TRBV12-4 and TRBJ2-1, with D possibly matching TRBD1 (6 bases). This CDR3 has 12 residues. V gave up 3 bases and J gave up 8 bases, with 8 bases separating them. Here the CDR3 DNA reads TGTGCCAGCAGTTTTGAGGGGGATGAGCAGTTCTTC. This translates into CASSFEGDEQFF.

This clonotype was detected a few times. The CDR3 loop reads CASSPRGGLGADTQYF. The CDR3 DNA is TGTGCCAGCAGTCCTCGGGGGGGCTTAGGGGCAGATACGCAGTATTTT. V is TRBV27 and J is TRBJ2-3; 8 nucleotides line up with TRBD2. Trimming at V came to 5 bases and at J to 4 bases, leaving 11 bases not matched to a gene. CDR1 is MNHEY, CDR2 SMNVEV, per germline (reference sequence). This CDR3 has 16 residues.

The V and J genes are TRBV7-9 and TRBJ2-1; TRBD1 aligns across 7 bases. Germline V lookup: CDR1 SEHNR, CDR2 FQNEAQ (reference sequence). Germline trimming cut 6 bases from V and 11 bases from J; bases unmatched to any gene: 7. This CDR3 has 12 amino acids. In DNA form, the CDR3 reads TGTGCCAGCAGACCCACAGGGGAGCAGCAGTTCTTC. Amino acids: CASRPTGEQQFF.

CDR3 DNA sequence: TGCGCCAGCAGTGGAGCGAGCGCCTGGGGGAAGCAGTACTTC. This encodes CASSGASAWGKQYF. The rearrangement joins TRBV10-2 to TRBJ2-7; perhaps D is TRBD1 or TRBD2 (5 bases each). This CDR3 contains 14 residues. Looked up from germline, CDR1 is WSHSY and CDR2 is SAAADI. The germline V and J ends were trimmed by 4 bases and 8 bases, with 18 bases remaining between them.